This T cell receptor beta chain was captured in a study of T cells in localized non-small cell lung cancer. Study results and limitations: Uninvolved adjacent lung showed the highest T cell clonality, exceeding tumor. Only one tumor region was sequenced, so heterogeneity remains possible.

A word on this clone: The antigen is undetermined.

There are 15 residues in the CDR3. The germline CDR1 and CDR2 sequences are SGHTA and FQGNSA. V lost 1 base, J lost 6 bases, and 15 bases lay in between. Some clones are missing from TCRdb's copy, which holds only in-frame ones; the method was immunoSEQ multiplex PCR. Of about 30,000 clones listed, 87% are singletons. The origin of this receptor is a male donor older than 55 with stage I lung adenocarcinoma. The specimen was peripheral blood, collected before any cancer treatment. The chain is built from TRBV7-2 and TRBJ1-2; D is uncertain. The CDR3 region is CASSLDVRSWDGYTF. The CDR3 DNA is TGTGCCAGCAGCTTAGACGTCAGATCATGGGATGGCTACACCTTC.